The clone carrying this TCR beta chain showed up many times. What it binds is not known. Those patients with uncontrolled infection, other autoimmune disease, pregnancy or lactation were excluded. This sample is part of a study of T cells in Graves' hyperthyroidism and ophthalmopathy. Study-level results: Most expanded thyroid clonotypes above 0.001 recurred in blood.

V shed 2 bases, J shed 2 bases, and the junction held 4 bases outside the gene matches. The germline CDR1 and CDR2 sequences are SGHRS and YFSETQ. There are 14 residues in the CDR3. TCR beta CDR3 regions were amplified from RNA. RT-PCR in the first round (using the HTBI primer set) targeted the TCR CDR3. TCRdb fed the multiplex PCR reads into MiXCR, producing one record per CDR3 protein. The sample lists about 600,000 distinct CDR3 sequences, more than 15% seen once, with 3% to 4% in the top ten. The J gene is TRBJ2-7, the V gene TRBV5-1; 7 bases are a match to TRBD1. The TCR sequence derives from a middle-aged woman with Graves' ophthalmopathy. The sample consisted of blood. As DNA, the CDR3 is TGCGCCAGCAGCTTATCGACAGGGACCTACGAGCAGTACTTC. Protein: CASSLSTGTYEQYF.